The 26 T cell receptor beta chains below all came from one sample that was sequenced in a study of sequential checkpoint blockade in melanoma. Sequencing used immunoSEQ multiplex PCR; TCRdb keeps in-frame clones, though not all of them. The table lists some 17,000 clones, around two thirds of them singletons. Treatment indicated: randomized to nivolumab then ipilimumab (arm A) or the reverse (arm B). Material: CD8+ T cells sorted from blood (inferred from file names), obtained from a patient given nivolumab and ipilimumab in sequence. These receptors all stem from a human donor with melanoma.

The chain links TRBV13 to TRBJ2-2; 8 nucleotides line up with TRBD1. The ends lost 2 bases at V and 4 bases at J; junction bases unmatched: 9. CDR3 size: 17 residues. CDR1 is PRHDT and CDR2 is FYEKMQ in the germline V gene (reference sequence). CDR3 coding DNA: TGTGCCAGCAGCTTATCGGACAGGGCGCTTAGCACCGGGGAGCTGTTTTTT. This encodes CASSLSDRALSTGELFF.

V gene TRBV7-8 combines with J gene TRBJ2-2; D is unresolved. The V end lost 4 bases, the J end lost 6 bases, and 9 bases lay between the germline ends. Germline V lookup: CDR1 SGHVS, CDR2 FQNEAQ. This CDR3 has 13 amino acids. CDR3 region: CASSSFWPGELFF. The CDR3 DNA reads as TGTGCCAGCAGCTCCTTTTGGCCCGGGGAGCTGTTTTTT.

The chain combines TRBV6-4 with TRBJ1-2, with 8 bases aligning to TRBD1. This CDR3 contains 16 residues. Germline V gene sequence: CDR1 MRHNA, CDR2 SNTAGT. Trimming took 5 bases from V and 4 from J; bases not matched to a gene: 12. CDR3 nucleotides: TGTGCCAGCAGTCCCCTGACCGGGACAGGAACCTATGGCTACACCTTC. Its protein product is CASSPLTGTGTYGYTF.

This clone showed up just a few times. The chain has TRBV15 and TRBJ2-1; D not resolved. CDR1 is LNHNV and CDR2 is YYDKDF in the germline V gene (reference sequence). V was trimmed by 9 bases and J by 5 bases, leaving 17 bases between them. This CDR3 has 14 residues. CDR3 loop: CATRPRRDHNEQFF. The CDR3 DNA reads TGTGCCACTCGGCCGCGGCGCGACCACAATGAGCAGTTCTTC.

This clone was recorded a few times. This chain uses TRBV13 with TRBJ2-7, with TRBD2 as a possible D gene (6 bases). V was trimmed by 4 bases and J by 3 bases, leaving 16 bases between them. CDR1 and CDR2 (germline): PRHDT, FYEKMQ (reference sequence). The CDR3 sequence is 15 residues long. CDR3 coding DNA: TGTGCCAGCAGCTCCGGGGGTGGGGGTTTCTACGAGCAGTACGTC. Its protein product is CASSSGGGGFYEQYV.

This chain uses TRBV9 with TRBJ2-1; TRBD1 agrees at 12 bases. J lost 6 bases, V lost 5 bases, and 9 bases had no gene match. The CDR3 extends over 16 amino acids. CDR1 and CDR2 from the germline V gene are SGDLS and YYNGEE. CDR3 bases: TGTGCCAGCAGAGAGCTCGGGACAGGGGGCATCAATGAGCAGTTCTTC. This translates into CASRELGTGGINEQFF. Together with reference TRBV9 and TRBJ2-1, the CDR3 gives the full variable domain: DSGVTQTPKHLITATGQRVTLRCSPRSGDLSVYWYQQSLDQGLQFLIQYYNGEERAKGNILERFSAQQFPDLHSELNLSSLELGDSALYFCASRELGTGGINEQFFGPGTRLTVL.

This sequence joins TRBV6-6 and TRBJ1-2; weak D call: TRBD1 (5 bases). Looked up from germline, CDR1 is MNHNY and CDR2 is SVGAGI (reference sequence). This CDR3 has 15 amino acids. Trimming removed 8 bases at V and 1 base at J, with 17 bases between. CDR3 loop: CASFFSAGFNYGYTF. The CDR3 nucleotides read TGTGCCAGCTTCTTTTCCGCAGGGTTTAACTATGGCTACACCTTC.

The chain links TRBV7-9 to TRBJ1-2; D uncertain. Trimming cost V 2 bases and J 8 bases, with 9 bases left between them. CDR3 length: 12 residues. Germline assignment: CDR1 SEHNR and CDR2 FQNEAQ (reference sequence). The DNA for the CDR3 is TGTGCCAGCAGCTTATCCGGGAGCGGCTACACCTTC. Translating gives CASSLSGSGYTF.

V is TRBV7-8 and J is TRBJ1-2; D is undetermined. The germline V and J ends were trimmed by 1 base and 0 bases, with 9 bases remaining between them. The CDR3 has 15 amino acids. Germline V gives CDR1 SGHVS, CDR2 FQNEAQ. The chain's CDR3 is CASSLGGGPNYGYTF. DNA for the CDR3: TGTGCCAGCAGCTTAGGTGGAGGGCCTAACTATGGCTACACCTTC.

The chain recombines TRBV6-5 with TRBJ2-7; tentative D call: TRBD1 (6 bases). With 4 bases removed from V and 2 bases from J, the gap between germline ends came to 9 bases. The CDR3 runs to 13 residues. CDR1 MNHEY and CDR2 SVGAGI come from the germline V gene. CDR3 loop: CASSLGTTYEQYF. CDR3 coding DNA: TGTGCCAGCAGTTTGGGGACAACCTACGAGCAGTACTTC.

This chain links TRBV6-5 with TRBJ2-7; a weak D match, TRBD1 (6 bases). Per the germline V gene, CDR1 is MNHEY and CDR2 is SVGAGI. Deletions cut 5 bases from V and 6 bases from J, with 8 bases between. The CDR3 length is 11 residues. The DNA of the CDR3 is TGTGCCAGCAGTACAGGGTCCGAGCAGTACGTC. Translating it yields CASSTGSEQYV.

This clone was seen a handful of times. This likely came from a read error, as a far larger clone is one base away. The chain joins TRBV6-1 to TRBJ2-1; tentatively, D is TRBD1 (5 bases). The CDR3 covers 14 residues. Germline V gene sequence: CDR1 MNHNS, CDR2 SASEGT. DNA of the CDR3: TGTGCCAGCACCCAGGGTCTGTCCTACAATGACCAGTTCTTC. Translated: CASTQGLSYNDQFF.

The chain carries TRBV18 and TRBJ1-3; weak D call: TRBD1 (5 bases). The CDR3 spans 19 residues. Per the germline V gene, CDR1 is KGHSH and CDR2 is LQKENI. Trimming removed 3 bases from V and 0 bases from J, with 21 bases in between. CDR3 bases: TGTGCCAGCTCACCTTCGGACATTCATTTAATAAACTCTGGAAACACCATATATTTT. Translation: CASSPSDIHLINSGNTIYF. Filled out from reference TRBV18 and TRBJ1-3, the complete variable domain reads NAGVMQNPRHLVRRRGQEARLRCSPMKGHSHVYWYRQLPEEGLKFMVYLQKENIIDESGMPKERFSAEFPKEGPSILRIQQVVRGDSAAYFCASSPSDIHLINSGNTIYFGEGSWLTVV.

The rearrangement links TRBV5-6 to TRBJ1-1, with D tentatively TRBD1 (5 bases). Germline V gives CDR1 SGHDT, CDR2 YYEEEE. V gave up 2 bases and J gave up 0 bases, with 11 bases separating them. There are 15 residues in the CDR3. The CDR3 is CASSFGQGLNTEAFF. CDR3 bases: TGTGCCAGCAGCTTTGGGCAGGGCTTGAACACTGAAGCTTTCTTT.

This clone showed up just a few times. The chain recombines TRBV5-4 with TRBJ2-1; 7 bases map to TRBD2. V dropped 0 bases and J dropped 6; count of bases not matched to a gene: 6. Germline CDR1 reads SGHNT; CDR2 reads YYREEE (reference sequence). The CDR3 has 15 residues. CDR3 DNA sequence: TGTGCCAGCAGCTTGGCTTGGGGGGGAGGCAATGAGCAGTTCTTC. Protein: CASSLAWGGGNEQFF.

The rearrangement links TRBV29-1 to TRBJ1-4, with D perhaps TRBD1 (5 bases). The CDR3 has 15 amino acids. Germline V gene sequence: CDR1 SQVTM, CDR2 ANQGSEA. Trimming pared 4 bases from V and 0 bases from J, leaving 12 bases between. The CDR3 DNA is TGCAGCGTTGTCACAGGCTTTGCAACTAATGAAAAACTGTTTTTT. Translated, it gives CSVVTGFATNEKLFF.

V is TRBV13 and J is TRBJ2-3; TRBD2 matches 14 bases. Germline values: CDR1 PRHDT, CDR2 FYEKMQ (reference sequence). The length of the CDR3 is 15 residues. J was trimmed by 5 bases and V by 5 bases; bases with no gene match: 3. CDR3 nucleotides: TGTGCCAGCAGCCAGACTAGCGGGGGGGGAGATACGCAGTATTTT. It encodes CASSQTSGGGDTQYF.

By sample share, this clone is medium-sized. The chain employs TRBV6-4 and TRBJ2-3; TRBD2 agrees at 15 bases. The CDR3 extends over 16 amino acids. Looked up from germline, CDR1 is MRHNA and CDR2 is SNTAGT. Germline trimming cut 2 bases from V and 4 bases from J; bases unmatched to any gene: 1. The CDR3 is CASSDGLAGGPDTQYF. The DNA for the CDR3 is TGTGCCAGCAGTGACGGACTAGCGGGGGGGCCAGATACGCAGTATTTT.

This clone was seen just once. This rearrangement joins TRBV2 to TRBJ2-1, with D perhaps TRBD1 (7 bases). The CDR3 has 17 amino acids. Trimming removed 0 bases at V and 5 bases at J, with 17 bases between. Per the germline V gene, CDR1 is SNHLY and CDR2 is FYNNEI. The CDR3 is CASSEARDRVQNNEQFF. The DNA for the CDR3 is TGTGCCAGCAGTGAAGCGCGGGACAGAGTACAGAACAATGAGCAGTTCTTC.

This clone was counted a single time. This chain connects TRBV4-1 to TRBJ1-5; weak D call: TRBD1 (6 bases). Germline loops: CDR1 MGHRA, CDR2 YSYEKL. The CDR3 runs 16 residues. V dropped 4 bases and J dropped 7 bases, with 20 bases sitting between them. Written as DNA, the CDR3 is TGCGCCAGCAGCCGGTCATTGGGGGCGCAAGGGCAGCCCCAGCATTTT. Translated: CASSRSLGAQGQPQHF.

The rearrangement joins TRBV9 to TRBJ1-1; D may be TRBD1 (6 bases). CDR1 is SGDLS and CDR2 is YYNGEE in the germline V gene. Trimming stripped 3 bases from V and 1 base from J, with 13 bases between. The length of the CDR3 is 15 residues. The CDR3 loop is CASSAWDNQNTEAFF. For the CDR3, the DNA is TGTGCCAGCAGCGCGTGGGACAACCAGAACACTGAAGCTTTCTTT.

This sequence joins TRBV9 and TRBJ1-2; TRBD1 agrees at 8 bases. From germline, CDR1 is SGDLS and CDR2 YYNGEE. The CDR3 runs to 11 residues. The V segment lost 3 bases and the J segment 13 bases; nucleotides outside the gene matches: 5. The CDR3: CASSAGGVVTF. In DNA, the CDR3 is TGTGCCAGCAGCGCAGGGGGCGTAGTCACCTTC.

This sequence joins TRBV5-6 and TRBJ2-1; D uncertain. Germline CDR1 and CDR2: SGHDT and YYEEEE. The V end was cut by 0 bases, the J end by 8 bases, with 12 bases between. The CDR3 spans 14 residues. The CDR3 nucleotides are TGTGCCAGCAGCTTGGGGGTGCCAGGCGATGAGCAGTTCTTC. Translation: CASSLGVPGDEQFF.

The V gene is TRBV4-3, the J gene TRBJ2-5; 10 nucleotides align to TRBD1. The DNA end favors TRBJ2-7, so the J call may be wrong. In germline, CDR1 is LGHNA, CDR2 YSLEER. The CDR3 consists of 16 residues. The CDR3 loop reads CASSQAWDRGSYEQYF. For the CDR3, the DNA is TGCGCCAGCAGCCAAGCGTGGGACAGGGGCTCCTACGAGCAGTACTTC.

The chain links TRBV7-2 to TRBJ1-1; 7 nucleotides agree with TRBD1. This CDR3 is 13 amino acids long. Per germline, CDR1 SGHTA and CDR2 FQGNSA. J gave up 6 bases and V 5 bases, and 6 bases lay outside the gene matches. CDR3 nucleotide sequence: TGTGCCAGCAGCATCTCAGGGGGATCTGAAGCTTTCTTT. This encodes CASSISGGSEAFF.

V usage is TRBV6-1 and J usage is TRBJ2-1; the D gene is possibly TRBD2 (6 bases). V gave up 4 bases and J gave up 6 bases, with 10 bases separating them. The CDR3 contains 13 residues. Per germline, CDR1 MNHNS and CDR2 SASEGT. The CDR3 DNA follows: TGTGCCAGCAGTGCCGGGGGTATCAATGAGCAGTTCTTC. Its translation: CASSAGGINEQFF.